This record concerns one TCR beta chain sequence. The target of this receptor is not known. One base away there is no much larger clone; base qualities are not given. The entry originates in a study of T cell changes during pregnancy in multiple sclerosis (dated by TCRdb to between 2017 and 2020). Background for the entire study: In women with multiple sclerosis, the researchers looked at how the T cell repertoire shifted as pregnancy progressed.

Trimming removed 3 bases from V and 1 base from J, leaving 10 bases between the germline ends. The CDR3, from cysteine to phenylalanine, totals 15 residues. Only the CDR3 DNA is retained, 45 bases long and in frame from the first base. The germline V gene (reference sequence) yields SSHAT for CDR1 and FNYEAQ for CDR2. Libraries came from the immunoSEQ multiplex PCR assay. The immuneACCESS repertoire file appears here via TCRdb, limited to in-frame rearrangements. These files lack a portion of the clones; in checked studies, under half of the deficit traces to unresolved V genes, and the cause of the others is not known. In this sample the table shows 50,000 to 60,000 clones, around 93% of which occur a single time. The ten top clones hold about 3.7% of the sample.

The material was peripheral blood, obtained after pregnancy. The rearranged segments are TRBV7-7 and TRBJ2-1, with the D gene call left open. The clonotype was recovered from a female donor in good health, enrolled as a control in a pregnancy study. This receptor has the CDR3 CASSFTSESYNEQFF. The sequence in DNA is TGTGCCAGCAGCTTCACGAGCGAGTCCTACAATGAGCAGTTCTTC.